This is a list of T cell receptor beta chains from one sample in a study of T cell repertoires in cytomegalovirus infection. MiXCR was run by TCRdb on the reads, yielding one entry per CDR3 protein. The repertoire consists of fewer than 250,000 distinct CDR3 sequences, with around 12% occurring once and the leading ten covering around 1.6%. The sample comprised PBMCs. These receptor sequences come from a human donor in good health (CMV status not recorded). Some clones in this sample may be carry-over from other donors' samples. CDR3s include the opening cysteine and the closing phenylalanine or tryptophan. Each record gives: V gene, D gene, clone size, J gene, CDR3 DNA, CDR3 protein. The D gene is left open where the match is weak. Clone size, where shown, is once, few, many, or a class for clones that have expanded.

v_gene: TRBV29-1
d_gene: NA
abundance: many
j_gene: TRBJ2-5
CDR3nt: TGCAGCGTTCGAGGGCAGGGGGGAGAGACCCAGTACTTC
CDR3aa: CSVRGQGGETQYF

v_gene: TRBV5-6
d_gene: TRBD1
abundance: many
j_gene: TRBJ2-5
CDR3nt: TGTGCCAGCAGCTTGGCGTTAGGGACAGAAGAGACCCAGTACTTC
CDR3aa: CASSLALGTEETQYF

v_gene: TRBV15
d_gene: NA
abundance: many
j_gene: TRBJ1-1
CDR3nt: TGTGCCACCAGCAGAGTCGGCGGCGGGAGCACTGAAGCTTTCTTT
CDR3aa: CATSRVGGGSTEAFF

v_gene: TRBV6-2/TRBV6-3
d_gene: NA
abundance: few
j_gene: TRBJ1-1
CDR3nt: TGTGCCAGCAGTTACCTACGCGGGGGGGTTGAAGCTTTCTTT
CDR3aa: CASSYLRGGVEAFF

v_gene: TRBV6-2/TRBV6-3
d_gene: NA
abundance: NA
j_gene: TRBJ2-5
CDR3nt: TGTGCCAGCAGCTCGTTTGGGGCATTAGTAGAGACCCAGTACTTC
CDR3aa: CASSSFGALVETQYF

v_gene: TRBV7-9
d_gene: NA
abundance: many
j_gene: TRBJ2-1
CDR3nt: TGTGCCAGCAGCCGAACAGGGATGGATGAGCAGTTCTTC
CDR3aa: CASSRTGMDEQFF

v_gene: TRBV12-3/TRBV12-4
d_gene: TRBD1
abundance: NA
j_gene: TRBJ1-1
CDR3nt: TGTGCCAGCAGTTTTATTGAAGGGGGCCGGAACACTGAAGCTTTCTTT
CDR3aa: CASSFIEGGRNTEAFF

v_gene: TRBV29-1
d_gene: TRBD2
abundance: NA
j_gene: TRBJ2-1
CDR3nt: TGCAGCTTGGGGACTAGCGGGAGTTATGAGCAGTTCTTC
CDR3aa: CSLGTSGSYEQFF

v_gene: TRBV19
d_gene: NA
abundance: few
j_gene: TRBJ2-2
CDR3nt: TGTGCCAGTAGTTTCCGGGGTGGCACCGGGGAGCTGTTTTTT
CDR3aa: CASSFRGGTGELFF

v_gene: TRBV12-3/TRBV12-4
d_gene: TRBD2
abundance: many
j_gene: TRBJ2-1
CDR3nt: TGTGCCAGCACCCAGGTAGCGGGAGGGTTCAGTGAGCAGTTCTTC
CDR3aa: CASTQVAGGFSEQFF

v_gene: TRBV7-3
d_gene: NA
abundance: many
j_gene: TRBJ2-6
CDR3nt: TGTGCCAGCAGAAAGGGGGGGGCGCAGGGGGCCAACGTCCTGACTTTC
CDR3aa: CASRKGGAQGANVLTF

v_gene: TRBV29-1
d_gene: TRBD1
abundance: NA
j_gene: TRBJ2-7
CDR3nt: TGCAGCGTAACCCCCGGGACAGGAGCATTCTACGAGCAGTACTTC
CDR3aa: CSVTPGTGAFYEQYF

v_gene: TRBV7-2
d_gene: NA
abundance: many
j_gene: TRBJ1-5
CDR3nt: TGTGCCAGCGCACCCAGGGCAGGGAATCAGCCCCAGCATTTT
CDR3aa: CASAPRAGNQPQHF

v_gene: TRBV6-1
d_gene: NA
abundance: many
j_gene: TRBJ1-1
CDR3nt: TGTGCCAGCGGCCGATTCCCTGACAGATTGAACACTGAAGCTTTCTTT
CDR3aa: CASGRFPDRLNTEAFF

v_gene: TRBV7-2
d_gene: TRBD1
abundance: many
j_gene: TRBJ1-1
CDR3nt: TGTGCCAGCAGCAGTACAGGGGCGACTGAAGCTTTCTTT
CDR3aa: CASSSTGATEAFF

v_gene: TRBV6-2/TRBV6-3
d_gene: NA
abundance: NA
j_gene: TRBJ2-7
CDR3nt: TGTGCCAGCAGTTACTGGGGGAAAACAGCCACCTACGAGCAGTACTTC
CDR3aa: CASSYWGKTATYEQYF

v_gene: TRBV6-2/TRBV6-3
d_gene: NA
abundance: NA
j_gene: TRBJ1-1
CDR3nt: TGTGCCAGCAGTTATATTGGGGTACGTGAAGCTTTCTTT
CDR3aa: CASSYIGVREAFF

v_gene: TRBV28
d_gene: NA
abundance: few
j_gene: TRBJ1-3
CDR3nt: TGTGCCAGCAGTTTCAAAAGCGCTGGAAACACCATATATTTT
CDR3aa: CASSFKSAGNTIYF

v_gene: TRBV3-1
d_gene: NA
abundance: NA
j_gene: TRBJ1-2
CDR3nt: TGTGCCAGCAGCCCCCGGCCTTCCTATGGCTACACCTTC
CDR3aa: CASSPRPSYGYTF

v_gene: TRBV6-2/TRBV6-3
d_gene: NA
abundance: NA
j_gene: TRBJ1-1
CDR3nt: TGTGCCAGCAGTTATGGGGGCCTGGGCACTGAAGCTTTCTTT
CDR3aa: CASSYGGLGTEAFF

v_gene: TRBV29-1
d_gene: NA
abundance: many
j_gene: TRBJ2-1
CDR3nt: TGCAGCGTCGTCCCCCCCGGGTCTCGGAGCTCCTACAATGAGCAGTTCTTC
CDR3aa: CSVVPPGSRSSYNEQFF

v_gene: TRBV7-2
d_gene: NA
abundance: many
j_gene: TRBJ2-2
CDR3nt: TGTGCCAGCAGAGTTCAACTAGCGAACACCGGGGAGCTGTTTTTT
CDR3aa: CASRVQLANTGELFF

v_gene: TRBV20-1
d_gene: TRBD2
abundance: NA
j_gene: TRBJ2-7
CDR3nt: TGCAGTGCCGGGGGACCGGGACTAGCGGGAGAAACTAACGAGCAGTACTTC
CDR3aa: CSAGGPGLAGETNEQYF

v_gene: TRBV29-1
d_gene: NA
abundance: few
j_gene: TRBJ2-3
CDR3nt: TGCAGCGTTGACCTAGACGGCACAGATACGCAGTATTTT
CDR3aa: CSVDLDGTDTQYF